Only one count was recorded for the clone carrying this TCR beta chain. TCRdb's copy holds only in-frame clones and misses some; the assay was immunoSEQ multiplex PCR. The data contain 400,000 to 450,000 clones, around 90% of them seen just once; the ten biggest clones take up about 0.6%. The sample belongs to a study of blood T cell repertoires in COVID-19. Trimming removed 0 bases at V and 0 bases at J, with 6 bases between. CDR1 SGHAT and CDR2 FQNNGV come from the germline V gene. The CDR3 extends over 15 amino acids. This receptor was identified in a man between 18 and 35 years old who had recovered from COVID-19. Sequencing was performed on PBMCs or T cells enriched from blood (not recorded which). The chain combines TRBV11-2 with TRBJ1-3; D remains ambiguous. CDR3 in amino acids: CASSLDSSSGNTIYF. As DNA, the CDR3 is TGTGCCAGCAGCTTAGACTCCTCCTCTGGAAACACCATATATTTT. Combining the CDR3 with reference TRBV11-2 and TRBJ1-3 gives the whole variable domain EAGVAQSPRYKIIEKRQSVAFWCNPISGHATLYWYQQILGQGPKLLIQFQNNGVVDDSQLPKDRFSAERLKGVDSTLKIQPAKLEDSAVYLCASSLDSSSGNTIYFGEGSWLTVV.